This entry concerns a single T cell receptor (beta chain). Per the original data handling: Scientists estimated how many nucleated cells there were by amplifying reference gene primers. The method was immunoSEQ multiplex PCR; TCRdb's version includes in-frame clones alone and lacks a portion of them. The V and J calls and the clone size are those of that table, but D and trimming were determined from the DNA. This table holds 250,000 to 300,000 clones, about nine tenths found once. This specimen comes from a study of blood T cell repertoires in COVID-19. Study summary: Material from acute and convalescent COVID-19 was sourced from the United States, Italy and Spain. Sample material is recorded as cDNA or gDNA derived from T cells, B-cell-depleted T cells, or PBMCs.

V was pared by 5 bases and J by 4 bases, with 12 bases between. Germline V gene sequence: CDR1 SGHKS, CDR2 YYEKEE (reference sequence). The CDR3 covers 13 residues. This TCR was recovered from a woman in her thirties or forties with acute or convalescent COVID-19. Input material: peripheral blood. The rearrangement joins TRBV5-5 to TRBJ1-2, with D perhaps TRBD1 (5 bases). In DNA form, the CDR3 reads TGTGCCAGCAGGAGAGACCAGGGCTATGGCTACACCTTC. Its protein is CASRRDQGYGYTF.